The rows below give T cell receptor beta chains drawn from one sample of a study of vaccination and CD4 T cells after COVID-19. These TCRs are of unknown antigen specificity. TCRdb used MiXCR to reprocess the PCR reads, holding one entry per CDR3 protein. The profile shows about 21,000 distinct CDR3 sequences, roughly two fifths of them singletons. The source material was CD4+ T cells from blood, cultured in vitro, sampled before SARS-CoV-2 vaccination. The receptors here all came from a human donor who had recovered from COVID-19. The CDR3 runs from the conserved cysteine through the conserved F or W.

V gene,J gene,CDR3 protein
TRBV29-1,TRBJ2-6,CSGGRPAYLSGANVLTF
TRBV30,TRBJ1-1,CAWSVRGESEAFF
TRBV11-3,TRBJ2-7,CASSLRFYEQYF
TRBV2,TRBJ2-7,CASRADRTYSYEQYF
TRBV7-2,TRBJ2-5,CASSWQSSGGAETQYF
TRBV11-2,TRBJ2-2,CASSLSGAGELFF
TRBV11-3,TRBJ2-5,CASSSGTSGGKTQYF
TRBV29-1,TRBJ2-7,CSGGSGYEQYF
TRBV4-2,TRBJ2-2,CASTQGTGRNTGELFF
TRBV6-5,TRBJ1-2,CASSHTINYGYTF
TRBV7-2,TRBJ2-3,CASSLRWGDTQYF
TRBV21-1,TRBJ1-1,CASSPSGHSMNTEAFF
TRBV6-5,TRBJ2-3,CASSYSHSTDTQYF
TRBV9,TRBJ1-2,CASSVGVTGQNGYTF
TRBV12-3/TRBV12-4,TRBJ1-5,CASSLRYSNQPQHF
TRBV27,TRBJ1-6,CASSWQPNSPLHF
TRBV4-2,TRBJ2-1,CASSQEARSGNEQFF
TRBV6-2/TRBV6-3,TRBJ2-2,CASSYGYGGSSTGELFF
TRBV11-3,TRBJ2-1,CASSGGLAGGTEQFF
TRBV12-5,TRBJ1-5,CASGFSDQPQHF
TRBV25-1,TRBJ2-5,CASSESRAQETQYF
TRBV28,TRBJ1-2,CASSRRDRGAYGYTF
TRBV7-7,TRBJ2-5,CASSLAGPRETQYF
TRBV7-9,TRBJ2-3,CASSLVGHDTDTQYF
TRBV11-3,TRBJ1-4,CASSQGRSSEKLFF
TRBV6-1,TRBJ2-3,CASSLGGTQYF